This T cell receptor (beta chain) was recorded in a study of blood T cell repertoires in COVID-19. Measured with immunoSEQ multiplex PCR; TCRdb has only the in-frame clones, and not every one. The sample lists 90,000 to 120,000 clones; 86% were seen once. This clone was found once. Ages ranged from about 18 to 89 years, with residence in some 25 US areas. V lost 5 bases to trimming and J lost 8 bases, with 22 bases between them. The CDR3 has 15 residues. Germline V gene data show CDR1 as SGHTS and CDR2 as YDEGEE. This chain connects TRBV5-8 to TRBJ1-2, with D tentatively TRBD1 (6 bases). This TCR derives from a woman aged 45-65 years who had recovered from COVID-19. The sample consisted of PBMCs or T cells enriched from blood (not recorded which). The CDR3, as DNA: TGTGCCAGCAGTTACCGGGACACACCACCCGGGGGCTACACCTTC. It yields the protein CASSYRDTPPGGYTF.